This is a list of T cell receptor beta chains from one sample in a study of T cells after yellow fever vaccination. TCRdb reprocessed the 5' RACE reads with MiXCR, giving one entry per CDR3 protein. Of some 350,000 distinct CDR3 sequences in the sample, about 4% were seen once. The material sequenced was PBMCs, taken 5 days after the yellow fever booster vaccination. All receptors derive from a man between 18 and 29 years old who received the YFV17D yellow fever vaccine. Each CDR3 is given with its conserved first and last residue. A D gene is named only where the DNA matches it firmly. Rows may omit the clone size; those that give it use once, few, many or a size class.

TRBD2,few,TRBV12-3/TRBV12-4,13,TRBJ2-3,TGTGCCAGCGGCTTTCGGGGGGTGGATACGCAGTATTTT,CASGFRGVDTQYF
NA,few,TRBV11-2,14,TRBJ2-5,TGTGCCAGCAGCTTCTCGGACAGAAGGGAGACCCAGTACTTC,CASSFSDRRETQYF
TRBD1,many,TRBV11-2,16,TRBJ2-7,TGTGCCAGCAGCTCGATAAGGGGACAGGGCTTCTACGAGCAGTACTTC,CASSSIRGQGFYEQYF
NA,many,TRBV28,16,TRBJ2-2,TGTGCCAGCTCTCTTTTAAGGGGGGCTCGAACCGGGGAGCTGTTTTTT,CASSLLRGARTGELFF
TRBD1,many,TRBV29-1,12,TRBJ1-2,TGCAGCGGGGGACAGGGCTCCATTGGCTACACCTTC,CSGGQGSIGYTF
TRBD2,NA,TRBV5-1,16,TRBJ2-3,TGCGCCAGCAGCTTGGGTAGCGGGGGGCGGCCAGATACGCAGTATTTT,CASSLGSGGRPDTQYF
NA,NA,TRBV9,15,TRBJ2-2,TGTGCCAGCAGCGTAAGCGGGACATCTGGCGGGGAGCTGTTTTTT,CASSVSGTSGGELFF
TRBD2,many,TRBV5-1,15,TRBJ2-1,TGCGCCAGCAGACCGACTAGCGGGGGCCCCAATGAGCAGTTCTTC,CASRPTSGGPNEQFF
NA,many,TRBV15,14,TRBJ2-5,TGTGCCACCAGCACCGAACAGGGTGGGAAGACCCAGTACTTC,CATSTEQGGKTQYF
NA,NA,TRBV7-9,14,TRBJ1-4,TGTGCCAGCAGCTTAGCCGGGGCAGTTGAAAAACTGTTTTTT,CASSLAGAVEKLFF
NA,few,TRBV28,15,TRBJ2-3,TGTGCCAGCAGCCCATGGGGGGGGCAGACAGATACGCAGTATTTT,CASSPWGGQTDTQYF
NA,NA,TRBV5-6,12,TRBJ2-1,TGTGCCAGCAGCTTTGAGGGAAGTGAGCAGTTCTTC,CASSFEGSEQFF
NA,NA,TRBV4-3,13,TRBJ1-6,TGCGCCAGCAGGCGGGGGCCTAATTCACCCCTCCACTTT,CASRRGPNSPLHF
NA,NA,TRBV7-8,15,TRBJ2-7,TGTGCCAGCAGCTTAGACAGGGAAGGCTCCTACGAGCAGTACTTC,CASSLDREGSYEQYF
NA,NA,TRBV4-1,16,TRBJ1-5,TGCGCCAGCAGCCAAGGCCACACCTTGGGCAATCAGCCCCAGCATTTT,CASSQGHTLGNQPQHF
TRBD2,few,TRBV7-8,15,TRBJ2-3,TGTGCCAGCAGCGAGCGGGGGGCCTACACAGATACGCAGTATTTT,CASSERGAYTDTQYF
NA,NA,TRBV5-5,17,TRBJ2-3,TGTGCCAGCAGCCTGGGGCCCCGGGGGTTTAGCACAGATACGCAGTATTTT,CASSLGPRGFSTDTQYF
NA,many,TRBV11-2,14,TRBJ2-5,TGTGCCAGCAGACGACGGTCAGGGGTAGAGACCCAGTACTTC,CASRRRSGVETQYF
NA,NA,TRBV7-2,14,TRBJ2-1,TGTGCCAGCAGCTCCGTCACCTGGGCGGGTGAGCAGTTCTTC,CASSSVTWAGEQFF
NA,many,TRBV7-2,14,TRBJ1-1,TGTGCCAGCAGGGCGTGGGGGCCAAACACTGAAGCTTTCTTT,CASRAWGPNTEAFF
TRBD1,few,TRBV5-1,14,TRBJ1-1,TGCGCCAGCAGCCCGCAAACAGGGGTCATTGAAGCTTTCTTT,CASSPQTGVIEAFF
NA,many,TRBV29-1,13,TRBJ1-1,TGCAGCGTCGGTGGACCGGAGTCCACTGAAGCTTTCTTT,CSVGGPESTEAFF
TRBD1,NA,TRBV5-1,14,TRBJ1-1,TGCGCCAGCAGATGGAGGACAGGGCGTACTGAAGCTTTCTTT,CASRWRTGRTEAFF
NA,NA,TRBV5-6,16,TRBJ2-1,TGTGCCAGCAGCGCGGAAGACAGTCTCACCTACAATGAGCAGTTCTTC,CASSAEDSLTYNEQFF
NA,NA,TRBV10-3,16,TRBJ2-1,TGTGCCATCAGTGAAGGAAAGCAGAGCTCCTACAATGAGCAGTTCTTC,CAISEGKQSSYNEQFF
NA,many,TRBV20-1,11,TRBJ2-7,TGCAGTGCTCAGAAGTCCTACGAGCAGTACTTC,CSAQKSYEQYF
TRBD1,NA,TRBV10-3,17,TRBJ1-2,TGTGCCATCAGTGACCGCCGGGACAGCACGGAGGGCTATGGCTACACCTTC,CAISDRRDSTEGYGYTF
TRBD1,NA,TRBV19,14,TRBJ1-2,TGTGCCAGTAGTATTGGACAGGGGGCCTATGGCTACACCTTC,CASSIGQGAYGYTF
TRBD1,many,TRBV12-3/TRBV12-4,16,TRBJ1-5,TGTGCCAGCAGTTTAGCCATACCCACAGGGGCTCAGCCCCAGCATTTT,CASSLAIPTGAQPQHF
TRBD2,NA,TRBV5-1,17,TRBJ2-1,TGCGCCAGCAGCTGGGGACTAGCGGGGGGGCTATACAATGAGCAGTTCTTC,CASSWGLAGGLYNEQFF
NA,NA,TRBV20-1,15,TRBJ1-3,TGCAGTGCTAGAGATTGGGAAGGTGATGGAAACACCATATATTTT,CSARDWEGDGNTIYF
NA,few,TRBV18,14,TRBJ2-1,TGTGCCAGCTCAACACAGGGTGCTGACAATGAGCAGTTCTTC,CASSTQGADNEQFF
NA,many,TRBV29-1,14,TRBJ2-2,TGCAGCTCTCCCACCGGCCAGGTGCCCGGGGAGCTGTTTTTT,CSSPTGQVPGELFF
NA,many,TRBV7-9,14,TRBJ2-7,TGTGCCAGCAGACAGTCAACTCGGGGGTACGAGCAGTACTTC,CASRQSTRGYEQYF